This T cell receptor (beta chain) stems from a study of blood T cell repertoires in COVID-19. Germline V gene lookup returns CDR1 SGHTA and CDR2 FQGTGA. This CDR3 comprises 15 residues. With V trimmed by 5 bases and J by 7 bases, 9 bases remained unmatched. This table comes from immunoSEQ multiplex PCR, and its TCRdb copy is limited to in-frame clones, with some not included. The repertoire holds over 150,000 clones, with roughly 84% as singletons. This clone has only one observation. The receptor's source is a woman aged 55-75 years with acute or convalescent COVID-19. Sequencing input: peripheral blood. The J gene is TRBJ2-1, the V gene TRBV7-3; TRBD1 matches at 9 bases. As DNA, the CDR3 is TGTGCCAGCAGCGCTTTACAGGGGGCGTGGAATGAGCAGTTCTTC. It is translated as CASSALQGAWNEQFF.